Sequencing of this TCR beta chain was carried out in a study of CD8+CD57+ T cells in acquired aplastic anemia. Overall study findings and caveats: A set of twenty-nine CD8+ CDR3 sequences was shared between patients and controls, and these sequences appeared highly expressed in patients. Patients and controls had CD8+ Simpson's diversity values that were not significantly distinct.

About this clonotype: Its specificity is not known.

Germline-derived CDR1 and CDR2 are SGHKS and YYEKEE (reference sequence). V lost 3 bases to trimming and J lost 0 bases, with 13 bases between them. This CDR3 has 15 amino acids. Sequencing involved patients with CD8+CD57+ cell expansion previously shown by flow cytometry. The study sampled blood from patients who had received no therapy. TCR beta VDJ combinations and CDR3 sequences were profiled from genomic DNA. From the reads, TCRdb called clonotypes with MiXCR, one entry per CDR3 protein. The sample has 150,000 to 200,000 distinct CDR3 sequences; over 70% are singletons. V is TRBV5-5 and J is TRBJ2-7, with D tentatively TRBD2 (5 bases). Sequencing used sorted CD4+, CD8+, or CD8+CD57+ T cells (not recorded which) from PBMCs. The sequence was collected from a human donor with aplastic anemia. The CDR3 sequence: CASSSPKGVSYEQYF. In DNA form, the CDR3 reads TGTGCCAGCAGCTCCCCCAAGGGAGTCTCCTACGAGCAGTACTTC.